Listed below are T cell receptor beta chains from one sample, sequenced in a study of cytomegalovirus exposure and HLA in healthy donors. Clones were read by immunoSEQ multiplex PCR, and TCRdb kept only the in-frame ones, dropping some. The profile shows about 130,000 clones, over 70% of them singletons. The sample comprised PBMCs. The source is a woman aged 60-75 years in good health and CMV-seropositive. The CDR3 runs from the conserved cysteine through the conserved F or W. Clone size, where shown, is once, few, many, or a class for clones that have expanded.

clone_size: NA; v_call: TRBV6-1; j_call: TRBJ2-7; cdr3_aa: CASSAMSGYEQYF
clone_size: NA; v_call: TRBV5-1; j_call: TRBJ2-3; cdr3_aa: CASSPRTGGRQDTQYF
clone_size: once; v_call: TRBV10-1; j_call: TRBJ2-1; cdr3_aa: CASSGWGTEPNNEQFF
clone_size: NA; v_call: TRBV19; j_call: TRBJ2-3; cdr3_aa: CASLRSGGDTQYF
clone_size: NA; v_call: TRBV6-1; j_call: TRBJ2-3; cdr3_aa: CASSEMGLAVTDTQYF
clone_size: NA; v_call: TRBV27; j_call: TRBJ2-5; cdr3_aa: CASSGGFETQYF
clone_size: NA; v_call: TRBV18; j_call: TRBJ2-2; cdr3_aa: CASSPEQDGNGELFF
clone_size: once; v_call: TRBV19; j_call: TRBJ1-1; cdr3_aa: CASRPIDRGDTEAFF
clone_size: NA; v_call: TRBV10-3; j_call: TRBJ2-7; cdr3_aa: CAIRQGEFYEQYF
clone_size: NA; v_call: TRBV19; j_call: TRBJ1-1; cdr3_aa: CASSAGQGYTEAFF
clone_size: few; v_call: TRBV19; j_call: TRBJ1-2; cdr3_aa: CASSIVGESYGYTF
clone_size: NA; v_call: TRBV5-4; j_call: TRBJ1-1; cdr3_aa: CASSLTVPRGRTEAFF
clone_size: NA; v_call: TRBV27; j_call: TRBJ1-2; cdr3_aa: CASSPPGGTYGYTF
clone_size: few; v_call: TRBV6-5; j_call: TRBJ2-1; cdr3_aa: CASRGRLPYNEQFF
clone_size: NA; v_call: TRBV5-1; j_call: TRBJ1-6; cdr3_aa: CASSLLTTGGLDSPLHF
clone_size: NA; v_call: TRBV5-6; j_call: TRBJ2-5; cdr3_aa: CASSKTGAGARTQYF
clone_size: NA; v_call: TRBV9; j_call: TRBJ2-1; cdr3_aa: CASSVSGGASNEQFF
clone_size: few; v_call: TRBV10-3; j_call: TRBJ2-7; cdr3_aa: CAIRRAGDSYEQYF
clone_size: NA; v_call: TRBV27; j_call: TRBJ2-7; cdr3_aa: CASSLRLRGRMHEQYF
clone_size: few; v_call: TRBV2; j_call: TRBJ1-2; cdr3_aa: CASSEGLVYGYTF
clone_size: NA; v_call: TRBV6-5; j_call: TRBJ2-5; cdr3_aa: CASGGQGSFETQYF
clone_size: NA; v_call: TRBV6-1; j_call: TRBJ2-7; cdr3_aa: CASSVDRGQDF
clone_size: NA; v_call: TRBV7-6; j_call: TRBJ2-7; cdr3_aa: CASSLGAVTGEQYF
clone_size: NA; v_call: TRBV4-1; j_call: TRBJ1-2; cdr3_aa: CASGQGTARHYGYTF
clone_size: few; v_call: TRBV6-1; j_call: TRBJ2-1; cdr3_aa: CASFDTSSSYNEQFF
clone_size: NA; v_call: TRBV4-1; j_call: TRBJ1-4; cdr3_aa: CASSRNRDRVKNEKLFF
clone_size: NA; v_call: TRBV29-1; j_call: TRBJ1-2; cdr3_aa: CSASAGANYGYTF
clone_size: NA; v_call: TRBV27; j_call: TRBJ2-1; cdr3_aa: CASTRGGTSYNEQFF
clone_size: NA; v_call: TRBV10-3; j_call: TRBJ2-2; cdr3_aa: CAISESFRGVGTGELFF
clone_size: NA; v_call: TRBV7-9; j_call: TRBJ1-5; cdr3_aa: CVSSFTDSNQPQHF
clone_size: NA; v_call: TRBV23-1; j_call: TRBJ2-7; cdr3_aa: CASTTSDSSYEQYF
clone_size: NA; v_call: TRBV19; j_call: TRBJ1-2; cdr3_aa: CASRGTGYDGYTF
clone_size: NA; v_call: TRBV13; j_call: TRBJ2-5; cdr3_aa: CASSLGAEETQYF
clone_size: few; v_call: TRBV9; j_call: TRBJ2-5; cdr3_aa: CASSVVIEGTQYF
clone_size: once; v_call: TRBV18; j_call: TRBJ1-2; cdr3_aa: CASSPPGQRNYGYTF
clone_size: NA; v_call: TRBV5-4; j_call: TRBJ1-1; cdr3_aa: CASSMVGRAGNTEAFF
clone_size: NA; v_call: TRBV5-1; j_call: TRBJ1-1; cdr3_aa: CASSLAFFRRSNTEAFF
clone_size: NA; v_call: TRBV7-5; j_call: TRBJ2-7; cdr3_aa: CARIRQGTSGGKSMYEQYF
clone_size: NA; v_call: TRBV7-9; j_call: TRBJ2-2; cdr3_aa: CASSRTSGGRTGELFF
clone_size: NA; v_call: TRBV7-2; j_call: TRBJ2-3; cdr3_aa: CASSSVSVSQYF
clone_size: NA; v_call: TRBV10-3; j_call: TRBJ1-1; cdr3_aa: CAISGGRETTEAFF
clone_size: NA; v_call: TRBV7-9; j_call: TRBJ1-2; cdr3_aa: CASSPQLGQGDYGYTF
clone_size: NA; v_call: TRBV5-1; j_call: TRBJ2-3; cdr3_aa: CASSSASGATQYF
clone_size: once; v_call: TRBV11-3; j_call: TRBJ1-1; cdr3_aa: CASSLGQGSEAFF
clone_size: NA; v_call: TRBV19; j_call: TRBJ1-2; cdr3_aa: CASSPTRGQGQFNYGYTF
clone_size: NA; v_call: TRBV2; j_call: TRBJ2-7; cdr3_aa: CASRGPTEGSYEQYF
clone_size: NA; v_call: TRBV7-3; j_call: TRBJ2-1; cdr3_aa: CASSLIGASVFSNEQFF
clone_size: NA; v_call: TRBV5-5; j_call: TRBJ2-1; cdr3_aa: CASSLWTGWNEQFF
clone_size: NA; v_call: TRBV15; j_call: TRBJ2-3; cdr3_aa: CATSRASSVTDTQYF
clone_size: NA; v_call: TRBV7-9; j_call: TRBJ1-5; cdr3_aa: CASSSTMDTNQPQHF
clone_size: NA; v_call: TRBV27; j_call: TRBJ2-7; cdr3_aa: CASSPRGFSYEQYF
clone_size: NA; v_call: TRBV5-4; j_call: TRBJ1-4; cdr3_aa: CASSSGQDDGNEKLFF
clone_size: NA; v_call: TRBV7-2; j_call: TRBJ1-4; cdr3_aa: CASSLGRGNEKLFF